This TCR beta chain was documented in a study of T cell changes during pregnancy in multiple sclerosis. Germline V gene data show CDR1 as MNHNS and CDR2 as SASEGT. The CDR3 has 13 residues. TCRdb's copy holds only in-frame clones and misses some; the assay was immunoSEQ multiplex PCR. The table has more than 65,000 clones, more than 85% seen once; the top ten hold around 3.2%. This clone appeared once. Relative to the germline gene, one junction end is altered; a read error may explain this. The sequence was obtained from a female donor with multiple sclerosis, enrolled in a pregnancy study. This chain links TRBV6-1 with TRBJ1-1; D may be TRBD1 (6 bases). The source was peripheral blood, collected before pregnancy. CDR3 sequence: CASSELWDTQEIF. For the CDR3, the DNA is TGTGCCAGCAGTGAATTGTGGGACACCCAAGAGATTTTT.